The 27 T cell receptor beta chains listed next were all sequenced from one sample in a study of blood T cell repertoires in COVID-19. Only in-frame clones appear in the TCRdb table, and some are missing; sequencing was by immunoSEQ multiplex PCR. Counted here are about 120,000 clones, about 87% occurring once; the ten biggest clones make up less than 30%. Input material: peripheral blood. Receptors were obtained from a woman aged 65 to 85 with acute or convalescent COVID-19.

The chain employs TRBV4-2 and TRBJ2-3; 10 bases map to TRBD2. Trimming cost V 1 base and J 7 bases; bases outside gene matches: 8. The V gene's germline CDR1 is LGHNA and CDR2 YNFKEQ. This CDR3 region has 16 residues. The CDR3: CASSQAAGGPRNTQYF. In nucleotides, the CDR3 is TGTGCCAGCAGCCAAGCAGCGGGGGGGCCGAGAAATACGCAGTATTTT.

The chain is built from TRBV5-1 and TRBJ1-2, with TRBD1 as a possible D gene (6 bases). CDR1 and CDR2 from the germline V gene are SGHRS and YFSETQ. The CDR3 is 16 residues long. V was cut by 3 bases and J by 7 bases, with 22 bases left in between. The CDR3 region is CASSSAGAGDGIGYTF. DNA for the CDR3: TGCGCCAGCAGCTCCGCCGGGGCAGGGGATGGAATTGGCTACACCTTC.

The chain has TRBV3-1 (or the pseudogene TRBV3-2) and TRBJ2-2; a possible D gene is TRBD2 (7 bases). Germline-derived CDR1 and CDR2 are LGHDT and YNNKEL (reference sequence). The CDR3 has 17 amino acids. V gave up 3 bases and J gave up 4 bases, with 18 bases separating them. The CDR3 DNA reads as TGTGCCAGCAGCCAGCCCCGGGCGGGGGCGGTCACCGGGGAGCTGTTTTTT. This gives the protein CASSQPRAGAVTGELFF.

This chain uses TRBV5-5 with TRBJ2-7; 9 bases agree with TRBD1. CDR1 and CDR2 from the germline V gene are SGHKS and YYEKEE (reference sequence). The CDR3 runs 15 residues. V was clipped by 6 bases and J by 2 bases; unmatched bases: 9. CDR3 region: CASKYGQGPPYEQYF. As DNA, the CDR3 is TGTGCCAGCAAGTACGGACAGGGGCCCCCCTACGAGCAGTACTTC. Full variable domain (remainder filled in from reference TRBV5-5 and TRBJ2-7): DAGVTQSPTHLIKTRGQQVTLRCSPISGHKSVSWYQQVLGQGPQFIFQYYEKEERGRGNFPDRFSARQFPNYSSELNVNALLLGDSALYLCASKYGQGPPYEQYFGPGTRLTVT.

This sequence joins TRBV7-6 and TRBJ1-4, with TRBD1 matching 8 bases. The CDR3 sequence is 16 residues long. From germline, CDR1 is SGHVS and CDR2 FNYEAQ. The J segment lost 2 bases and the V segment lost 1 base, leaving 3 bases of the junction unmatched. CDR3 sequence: CASSLGQGFTNEKLFF. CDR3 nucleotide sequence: TGTGCCAGCAGCTTAGGACAGGGGTTCACTAATGAAAAACTGTTTTTT.

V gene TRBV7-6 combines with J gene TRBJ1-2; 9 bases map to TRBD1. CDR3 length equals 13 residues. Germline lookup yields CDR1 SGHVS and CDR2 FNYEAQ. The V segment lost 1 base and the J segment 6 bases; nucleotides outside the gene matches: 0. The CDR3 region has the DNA TGTGCCAGCAGCTTAGGACAGGGGGATGGCTACACCTTC. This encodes CASSLGQGDGYTF.

The CDR3 nucleotides read TGTGCCAGCAGACTGACAGGGCCGAGCTCCTACGAGCAGTACTTC. The encoded protein is CASRLTGPSSYEQYF. V is TRBV28 and J is TRBJ2-7; 7 bases line up with TRBD1. CDR1 is MDHEN, CDR2 SYDVKM, per germline. CDR3 length equals 15 residues. The V segment lost 6 bases and the J segment 0 bases; nucleotides outside the gene matches: 8.

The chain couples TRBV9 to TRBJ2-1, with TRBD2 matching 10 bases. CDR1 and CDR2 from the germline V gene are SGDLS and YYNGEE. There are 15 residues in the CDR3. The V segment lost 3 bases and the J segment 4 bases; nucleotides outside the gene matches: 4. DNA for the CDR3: TGTGCCAGCAGCGAAGCGGGGGGGGCGTACAATGAGCAGTTCTTC. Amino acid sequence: CASSEAGGAYNEQFF.

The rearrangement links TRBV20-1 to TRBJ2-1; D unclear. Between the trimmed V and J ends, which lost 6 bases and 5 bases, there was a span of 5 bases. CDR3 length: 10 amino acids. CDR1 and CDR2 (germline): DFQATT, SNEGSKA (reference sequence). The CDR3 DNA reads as TGCAGTGCCGAGCACAATGAGCAGTTCTTC. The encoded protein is CSAEHNEQFF.

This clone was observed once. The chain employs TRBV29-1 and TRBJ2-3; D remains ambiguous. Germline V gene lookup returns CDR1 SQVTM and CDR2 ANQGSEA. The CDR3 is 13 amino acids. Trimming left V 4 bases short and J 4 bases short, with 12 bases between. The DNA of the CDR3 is TGCAGCGTTGTTTTTGTGGGCTCAGATACGCAGTATTTT. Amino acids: CSVVFVGSDTQYF.

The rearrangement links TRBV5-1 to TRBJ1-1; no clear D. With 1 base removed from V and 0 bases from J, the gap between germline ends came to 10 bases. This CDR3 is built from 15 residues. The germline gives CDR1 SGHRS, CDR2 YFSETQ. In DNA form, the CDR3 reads TGCGCCAGCAGCTTGAACAGCCAAATGAACACTGAAGCTTTCTTT. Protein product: CASSLNSQMNTEAFF. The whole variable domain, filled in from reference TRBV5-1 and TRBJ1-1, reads KAGVTQTPRYLIKTRGQQVTLSCSPISGHRSVSWYQQTPGQGLQFLFEYFSETQRNKGNFPGRFSGRQFSNSRSEMNVSTLELGDSALYLCASSLNSQMNTEAFFGQGTRLTVV.

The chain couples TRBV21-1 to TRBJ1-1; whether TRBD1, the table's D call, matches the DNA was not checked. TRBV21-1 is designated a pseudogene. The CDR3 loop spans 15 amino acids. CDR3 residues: CASSRRTRGCPEAFF. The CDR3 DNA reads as TGTGCCAGCAGCAGACGGACAAGGGGGTGCCCTGAAGCTTTCTTT.

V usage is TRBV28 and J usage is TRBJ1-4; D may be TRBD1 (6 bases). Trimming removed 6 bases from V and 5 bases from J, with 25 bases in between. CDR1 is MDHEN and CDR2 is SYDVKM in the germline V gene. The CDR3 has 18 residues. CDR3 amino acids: CASRPVNPGGASNEKLFF. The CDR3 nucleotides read TGTGCCAGCAGACCGGTTAACCCGGGGGGCGCATCAAATGAAAAACTGTTTTTT.

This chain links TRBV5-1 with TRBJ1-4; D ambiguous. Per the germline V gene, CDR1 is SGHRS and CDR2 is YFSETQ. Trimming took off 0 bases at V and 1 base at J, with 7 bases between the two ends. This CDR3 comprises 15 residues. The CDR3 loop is CASSLEALTNEKLFF. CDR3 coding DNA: TGCGCCAGCAGCTTGGAAGCCTTAACTAATGAAAAACTGTTTTTT. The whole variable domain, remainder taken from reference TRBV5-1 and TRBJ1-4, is KAGVTQTPRYLIKTRGQQVTLSCSPISGHRSVSWYQQTPGQGLQFLFEYFSETQRNKGNFPGRFSGRQFSNSRSEMNVSTLELGDSALYLCASSLEALTNEKLFFGSGTQLSVL.

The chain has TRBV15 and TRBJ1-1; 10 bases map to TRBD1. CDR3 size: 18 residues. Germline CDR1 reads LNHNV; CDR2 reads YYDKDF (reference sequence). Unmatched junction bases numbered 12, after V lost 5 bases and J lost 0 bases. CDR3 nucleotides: TGTGCCACCAGCTCTAGGGACAGGGGATCCTTGGTGAACACTGAAGCTTTCTTT. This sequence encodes CATSSRDRGSLVNTEAFF.

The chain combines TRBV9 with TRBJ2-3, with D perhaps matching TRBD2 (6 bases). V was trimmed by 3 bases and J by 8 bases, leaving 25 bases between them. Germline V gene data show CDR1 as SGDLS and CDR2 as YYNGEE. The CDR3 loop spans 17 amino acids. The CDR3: CASSAVSARSRAGTQYF. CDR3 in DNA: TGTGCCAGCAGCGCAGTTTCCGCCCGGAGCAGAGCGGGTACGCAGTATTTT.

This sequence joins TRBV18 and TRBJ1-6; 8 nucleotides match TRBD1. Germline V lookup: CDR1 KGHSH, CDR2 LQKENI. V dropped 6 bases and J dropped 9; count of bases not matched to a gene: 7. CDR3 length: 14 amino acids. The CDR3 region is CASSPDRGGSPLHF. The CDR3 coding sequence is TGTGCCAGCTCTCCAGACAGGGGAGGTTCACCCCTCCACTTT.

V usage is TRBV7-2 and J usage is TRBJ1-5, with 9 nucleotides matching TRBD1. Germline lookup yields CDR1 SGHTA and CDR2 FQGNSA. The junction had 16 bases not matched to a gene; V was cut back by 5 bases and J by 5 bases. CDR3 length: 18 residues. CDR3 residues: CASSPPKAPTGGHQPQHF. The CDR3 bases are TGTGCCAGCAGCCCACCTAAAGCTCCGACAGGGGGACATCAGCCCCAGCATTTT.

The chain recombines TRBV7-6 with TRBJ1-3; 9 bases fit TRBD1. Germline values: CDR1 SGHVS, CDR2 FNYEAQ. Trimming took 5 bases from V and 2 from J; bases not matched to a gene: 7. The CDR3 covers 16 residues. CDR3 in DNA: TGTGCCAGCAGCCAGGGACAGGGAGGTCCTGGAAACACCATATATTTT. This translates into CASSQGQGGPGNTIYF.

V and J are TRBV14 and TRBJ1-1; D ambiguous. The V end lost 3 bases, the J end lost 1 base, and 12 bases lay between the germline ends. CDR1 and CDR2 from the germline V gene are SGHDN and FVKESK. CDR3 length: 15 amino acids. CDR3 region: CASSQNYQKNTEAFF. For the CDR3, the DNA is TGTGCCAGCAGCCAGAACTATCAAAAGAACACTGAAGCTTTCTTT. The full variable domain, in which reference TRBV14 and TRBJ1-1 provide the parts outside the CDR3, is EAGVTQFPSHSVIEKGQTVTLRCDPISGHDNLYWYRRVMGKEIKFLLHFVKESKQDESGMPNNRFLAERTGGTYSTLKVQPAELEDSGVYFCASSQNYQKNTEAFFGQGTRLTVV.

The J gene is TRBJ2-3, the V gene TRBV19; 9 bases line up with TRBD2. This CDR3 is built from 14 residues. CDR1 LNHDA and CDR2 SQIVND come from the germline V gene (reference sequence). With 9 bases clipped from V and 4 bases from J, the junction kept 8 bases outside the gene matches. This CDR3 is CASAGLAFADTQYF. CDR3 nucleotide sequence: TGTGCCAGCGCCGGACTAGCGTTCGCAGATACGCAGTATTTT.

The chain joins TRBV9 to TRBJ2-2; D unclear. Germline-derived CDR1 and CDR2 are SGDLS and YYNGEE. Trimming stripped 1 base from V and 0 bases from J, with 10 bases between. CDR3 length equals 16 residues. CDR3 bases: TGTGCCAGCAGCGTATTTGGTAGCTCGAACACCGGGGAGCTGTTTTTT. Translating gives CASSVFGSSNTGELFF.

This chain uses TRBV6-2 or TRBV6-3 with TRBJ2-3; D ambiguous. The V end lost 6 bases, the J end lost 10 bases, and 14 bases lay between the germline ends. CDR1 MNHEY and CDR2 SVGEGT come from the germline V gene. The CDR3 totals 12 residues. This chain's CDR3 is CASSFSPIPQYF. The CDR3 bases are TGTGCCAGCAGCTTTAGCCCTATCCCGCAGTATTTT.

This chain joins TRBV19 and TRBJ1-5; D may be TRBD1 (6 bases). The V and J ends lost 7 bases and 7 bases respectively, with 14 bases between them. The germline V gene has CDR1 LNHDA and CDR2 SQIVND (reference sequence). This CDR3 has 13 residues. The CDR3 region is CASNGGLEQPQHF. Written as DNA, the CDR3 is TGTGCCAGTAACGGGGGGCTAGAACAGCCCCAGCATTTT.

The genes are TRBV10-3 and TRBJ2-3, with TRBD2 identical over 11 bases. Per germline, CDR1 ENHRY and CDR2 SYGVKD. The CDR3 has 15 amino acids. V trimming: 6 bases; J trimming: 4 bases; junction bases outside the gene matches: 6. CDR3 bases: TGTGCCATCAGGAAGACTAGCGGGGAAGCAGATACGCAGTATTTT. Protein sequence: CAIRKTSGEADTQYF.

CDR3 sequence (DNA): TGCAGCGTTGAAGAGCCTAGCGGACAAGAGACCCAGTACTTC. Its translation is CSVEEPSGQETQYF. The J gene is TRBJ2-5, the V gene TRBV29-1; 7 nucleotides align to TRBD2. Losses at the gene ends were 0 bases for V and 2 bases for J; bases not matched to a gene: 3. This CDR3 has 14 residues. Germline CDR1 reads SQVTM; CDR2 reads ANQGSEA.

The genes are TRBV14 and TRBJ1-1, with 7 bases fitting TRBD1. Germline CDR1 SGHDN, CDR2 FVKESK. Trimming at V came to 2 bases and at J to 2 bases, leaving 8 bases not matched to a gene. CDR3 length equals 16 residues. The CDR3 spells CASSQRQGRENTEAFF. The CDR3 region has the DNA TGTGCCAGCAGCCAAAGACAGGGCCGAGAAAACACTGAAGCTTTCTTT.